The clone carrying this TCR beta chain was seen a handful of times. Using a J-beta primer mix together with a sample-barcoded 5' primer, a second PCR was run for roughly 6 to 11 cycles. TCRdb reprocessed the 5' RACE reads via MiXCR and lists one record per CDR3 protein. The sample lists 730,000 or so distinct CDR3 sequences; 40% to 45% were seen once. No fewer than 5 micrograms of total RNA were isolated from every sample. These data originate in a study of blood T cells in healthy people across ages. The V gene end was trimmed by 5 bases and the J gene end by 4 bases; junction bases not matched to a gene: 19. The CDR3 totals 18 residues.

The chain carries TRBV12-3 or TRBV12-4 and TRBJ1-2; TRBD1 agrees at 7 bases. This TCR derives from a man older than 75 in good health. The specimen was blood. CDR3 protein: CASSPPGQLGRGSYGYTF. Written as DNA, the CDR3 is TGTGCCAGCAGTCCACCGGGACAGCTAGGCCGGGGGAGCTATGGCTACACCTTC.